This record concerns one TCR beta chain sequence. What it binds is not known. This entry is derived from a study of blood T cells in healthy people across ages. Study-level findings and limits: Correlation between TCR beta diversity and naive T cell percentage was strong.

Primers used in a second PCR of roughly 6 to 12 cycles were a sample-barcoded 5' primer and a J-beta primer mix. TCRdb called the 5' RACE reads again in MiXCR, with one record for every CDR3 protein. The sample records over 700,000 distinct CDR3 sequences, about 25% being singletons. The CDR3 consists of 13 residues. V dropped 7 bases and J dropped 5; count of bases not matched to a gene: 7. The germline V gene encodes CDR1 MNHEY and CDR2 SVGEGT. The same data also contributed to another study, on T cells of mothers and their children. As that study records: Researchers put all of the extracted RNA into cDNA synthesis, using roughly 1.4 ug per 15 ul.

The chain links TRBV6-2 or TRBV6-3 to TRBJ1-2; TRBD1 matches 7 bases. Sequenced sample: blood. The sequence derives from a boy younger than 18 in good health. The CDR3, as DNA: TGTGCCAGCACCAGGGGACAGATTTATGGCTACACCTTC. Its protein is CASTRGQIYGYTF.